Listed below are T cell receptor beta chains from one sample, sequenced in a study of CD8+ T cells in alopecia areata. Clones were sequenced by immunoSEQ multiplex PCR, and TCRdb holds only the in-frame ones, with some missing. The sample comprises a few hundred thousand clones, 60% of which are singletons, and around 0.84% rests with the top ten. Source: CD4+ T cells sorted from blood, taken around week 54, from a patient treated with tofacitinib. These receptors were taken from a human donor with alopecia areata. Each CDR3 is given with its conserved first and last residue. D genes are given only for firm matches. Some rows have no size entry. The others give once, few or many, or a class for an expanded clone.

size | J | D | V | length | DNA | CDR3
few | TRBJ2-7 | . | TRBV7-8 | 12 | TGTGCCAGCAGCTTAGGGGCCTACGAGCAGTACTTC | CASSLGAYEQYF
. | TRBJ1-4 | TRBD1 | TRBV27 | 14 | TGTGCCAGCTCCGGAGGGGTGGGGGACAGAAAACTGTTTTTT | CASSGGVGDRKLFF
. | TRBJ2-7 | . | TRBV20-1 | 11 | TGCAGTGCTACCCCCGAAGGCGAGCAGTACTTC | CSATPEGEQYF
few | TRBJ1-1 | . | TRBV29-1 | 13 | TGCAGCGTTGAACCCTCCATGAACACTGAAGCTTTCTTT | CSVEPSMNTEAFF
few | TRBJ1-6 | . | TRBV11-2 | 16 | TGTGCCAGCAGCTTAGGGGTAACAGGCATCGGATCACCCCTCCACTTT | CASSLGVTGIGSPLHF
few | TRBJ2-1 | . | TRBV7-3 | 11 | TGTGCCAGCAGCTCAGGAGGTGAGCAGTTCTTC | CASSSGGEQFF
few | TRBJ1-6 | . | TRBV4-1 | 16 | TGCGCCAGCAGCCAACTGGGGAGACAGGCTGATTCACCCCTCCACTTT | CASSQLGRQADSPLHF
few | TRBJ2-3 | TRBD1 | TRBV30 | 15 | TGTGCCTGGAGTGTGACGGGACAGGGTGCAGATACGCAGTATTTT | CAWSVTGQGADTQYF
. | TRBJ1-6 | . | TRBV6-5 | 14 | TGTGCCAGCAGTCCCCCGGGAGGGGGATCACCCCTCCACTTT | CASSPPGGGSPLHF
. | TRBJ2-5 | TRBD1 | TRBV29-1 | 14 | TGCAGCTTCAGGCGGACAGGGAGGAGTGAGACCCAGTACTTC | CSFRRTGRSETQYF
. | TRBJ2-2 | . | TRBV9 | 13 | TGTGCCAGCAGCGTAGCTCACACCGGGGAGCTGTTTTTT | CASSVAHTGELFF
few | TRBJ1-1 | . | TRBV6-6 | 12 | TGTGCCAGCAGTGGGACGAACCCTGAAGCTTTCTTT | CASSGTNPEAFF
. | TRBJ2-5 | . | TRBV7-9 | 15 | TGTGCCAGCAGCTTAGTAATGGGATCAGTGAAGACCCAGTACTTC | CASSLVMGSVKTQYF
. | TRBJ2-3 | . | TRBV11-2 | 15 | TGTGCCAGCAGCTTAAATTTTGGGGGAACAGATACGCAGTATTTT | CASSLNFGGTDTQYF
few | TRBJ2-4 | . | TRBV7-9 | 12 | TGTGCCAGCAGCTTAGGGGGGGACATTCAGTACTTC | CASSLGGDIQYF
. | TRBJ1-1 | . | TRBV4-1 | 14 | TGCGCCAGCAAGAACCGCGTGATGAACACTGAAGCTTTCTTT | CASKNRVMNTEAFF
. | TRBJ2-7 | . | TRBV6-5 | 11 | TGTGCCAGCAGTTTTAGCGGAGAGCAGTACTTC | CASSFSGEQYF
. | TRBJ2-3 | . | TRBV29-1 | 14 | TGCAGCGTTGAAAGACGTTTAGCAGGAGATACGCAGTATTTT | CSVERRLAGDTQYF
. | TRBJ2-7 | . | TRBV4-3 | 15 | TGCGCCAGCAGCCAGAGTCGAATACCGGGATTCGAGCAGTACTTC | CASSQSRIPGFEQYF
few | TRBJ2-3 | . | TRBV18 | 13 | TGTGCCAGCTCACCCCCGGGGGCAGATACGCAGTATTTT | CASSPPGADTQYF
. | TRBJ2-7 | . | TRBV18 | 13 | TGTGCCAGCTCACCGCCTAGCTCCTACGAGCAGTACTTC | CASSPPSSYEQYF
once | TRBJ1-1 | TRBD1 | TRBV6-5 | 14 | TGTGCCAGCAGCAAGGACAGGAGGAACACTGAAGCTTTCTTT | CASSKDRRNTEAFF
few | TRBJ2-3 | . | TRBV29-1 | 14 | TGCAGCGTTGCTAGCGCAACTAGCACAGATACGCAGTATTTT | CSVASATSTDTQYF
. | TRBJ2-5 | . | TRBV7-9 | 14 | TGTGCCAGCACCCCCAGGGAATCGTGGGAGACCCAGTACTTC | CASTPRESWETQYF
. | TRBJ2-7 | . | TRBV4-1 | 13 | TGCGCCAGCAGCCAGGAACCCCCCAGCGAGCAGTACTTC | CASSQEPPSEQYF
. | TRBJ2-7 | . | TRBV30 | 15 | TGTGCCTGGAGCCGGAGGACAGCTGGAACCTACGAGCAGTACTTC | CAWSRRTAGTYEQYF
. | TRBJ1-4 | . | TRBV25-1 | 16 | TGTGCCAGCAGTGAATGGATGGGTGGGAGAAACGAAAAACTGTTTTTT | CASSEWMGGRNEKLFF
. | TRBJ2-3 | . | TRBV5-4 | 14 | TGTGCCAGCAGCTTAGGGCAGGTCACAGATACGCAGTATTTT | CASSLGQVTDTQYF
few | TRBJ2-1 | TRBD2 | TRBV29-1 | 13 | TGCAGCGTTGGGACTAGCGGACACAATGAGCAGTTCTTC | CSVGTSGHNEQFF
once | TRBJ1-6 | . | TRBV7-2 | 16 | TGTGCCAGCAGCTTAAATTCAGGGACTACCTATTCACCCCTCCACTTT | CASSLNSGTTYSPLHF
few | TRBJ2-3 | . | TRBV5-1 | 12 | TGCGCCAGCAGCTTGGAAAGGAATACGCAGTATTTT | CASSLERNTQYF
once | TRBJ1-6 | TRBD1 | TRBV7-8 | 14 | TGTGCCAGCAGCCCGGGACAGGGTAATTCACCCCTCCACTTT | CASSPGQGNSPLHF
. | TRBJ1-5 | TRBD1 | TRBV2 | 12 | TGTGCCAGCAGGGACAGGGATCAGCCCCAGCATTTT | CASRDRDQPQHF
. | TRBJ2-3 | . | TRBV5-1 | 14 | TGCGCCAGCTGCCCAGGGGGGGCGGAAGATACGCAGTATTTT | CASCPGGAEDTQYF
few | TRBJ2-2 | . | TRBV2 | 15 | TGTGCCAGCAGTGAAGGGGTAATAAACACCGGGGAGCTGTTTTTT | CASSEGVINTGELFF
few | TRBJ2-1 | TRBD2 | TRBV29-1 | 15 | TGCAGCGTGAATAGCGGGGGGCACTCCTACAATGAGCAGTTCTTC | CSVNSGGHSYNEQFF
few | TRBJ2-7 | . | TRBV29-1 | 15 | TGCAGCGTTGGGGGGGGCAGTCAGGGAAACTACGAGCAGTACTTC | CSVGGGSQGNYEQYF
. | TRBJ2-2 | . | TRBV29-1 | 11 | TGCAGCGTTGACAACACCGGGGAGCTGTTTTTT | CSVDNTGELFF
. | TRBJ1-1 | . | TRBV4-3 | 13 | TGCGCCAGTGCCCGGGCCCTGAACACTGAAGCTTTCTTT | CASARALNTEAFF
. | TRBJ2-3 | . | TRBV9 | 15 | TGTGCCAGCAGCGGTTACAGGGATTCGGGAGATACGCAGTATTTT | CASSGYRDSGDTQYF
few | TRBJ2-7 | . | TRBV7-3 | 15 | TGTGCCAGCAGCTTGGGGGAACTTAGCTCCTACGAGCAGTACTTC | CASSLGELSSYEQYF
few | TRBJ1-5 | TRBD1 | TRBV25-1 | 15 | TGTGCCAGCAGTGGACAGGGGGCCATTGGTCAGCCCCAGCATTTT | CASSGQGAIGQPQHF
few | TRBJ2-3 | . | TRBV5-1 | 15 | TGCGCCAGCAGCTTAAGTGGGAAAAACACAGATACGCAGTATTTT | CASSLSGKNTDTQYF
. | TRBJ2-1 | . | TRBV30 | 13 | TGTGCCTGGAGTCTTCTGGTTTACAATGAGCAGTTCTTC | CAWSLLVYNEQFF
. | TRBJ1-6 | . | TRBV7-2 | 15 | TGTGCCAGCAGCCCCGGGGGCTCCTATAATTCACCCCTCCACTTT | CASSPGGSYNSPLHF
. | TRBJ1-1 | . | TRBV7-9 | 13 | TGTGCCAGCGGTCTGACTGCGGACGCTGACGCTTTCTTT | CASGLTADADAFF
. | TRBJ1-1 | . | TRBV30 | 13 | TGTGCCTGGAGTGAAACGGAGCGAACTGAAGCTTTCTTT | CAWSETERTEAFF
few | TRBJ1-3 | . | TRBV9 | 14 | TGTGCCAGCAGCGGCCGGGACTATGGAAACACCATATATTTT | CASSGRDYGNTIYF
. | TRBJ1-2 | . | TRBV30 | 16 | TGTGCCTGGAGTGGGGGTACCAGAGACCCAACCTCGGGCTACACCTTC | CAWSGGTRDPTSGYTF
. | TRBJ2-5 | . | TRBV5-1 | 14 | TGCGCCAGCAGCTTGAGGGCAGGTCAAGAGACCCAGTACTTC | CASSLRAGQETQYF
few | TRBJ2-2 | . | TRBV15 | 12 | TGTGCCACCAGCAGAAGCGCCGGGGAGCTGTTTTTT | CATSRSAGELFF
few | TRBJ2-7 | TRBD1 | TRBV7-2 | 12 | TGTGCCAGCAGCTTCGGACAGGGCGAGCAGTACTTC | CASSFGQGEQYF